This passage covers 11 T cell receptor beta chains from one sample sequenced in a study of T cell changes during pregnancy in multiple sclerosis. The table came from immunoSEQ multiplex PCR; TCRdb's copy has only in-frame clones and leaves some out. The profile shows more than 50,000 clones, more than 80% of them singletons. The sequenced sample was CD4+ T cells from peripheral blood mononuclear cells, obtained after pregnancy. All receptors come from a female donor in good health, enrolled as a control in a pregnancy study.

This chain connects TRBV21-1 to TRBJ1-4. TRBV21-1 is labeled a pseudogene. The CDR3 is made up of 12 amino acids. This CDR3 is CASTLFNEKLFF. The CDR3 DNA reads TGTGCCAGCACTCTTTTTAATGAAAAACTGTTTTTT.

The J gene is TRBJ1-5, the V gene TRBV30, with D uncertain. The CDR3 consists of 14 residues. The germline V gene has CDR1 GTSNPN and CDR2 SVGIG (reference sequence). With 3 bases removed from V and 2 bases from J, the gap between germline ends came to 11 bases. This CDR3 reads CAWRDRGGNQPQHF. The CDR3 coding sequence is TGTGCCTGGAGGGATCGGGGAGGCAATCAGCCCCAGCATTTT.

This chain uses TRBV30 with TRBJ2-1; D possibly corresponds to TRBD2 (5 bases). The V gene's germline CDR1 is GTSNPN and CDR2 SVGIG (reference sequence). V lost 0 bases and J 9 bases, leaving 6 bases between the germline ends. The length of the CDR3 is 11 residues. CDR3 sequence (DNA): TGTGCCTGGAGTGTTGGGAGTGAGCAGTTCTTC. Protein: CAWSVGSEQFF. Variable domain in full (rest from reference TRBV30 and TRBJ2-1): SQTIHQWPATLVQPVGSPLSLECTVEGTSNPNLYWYRQAAGRGLQLLFYSVGIGQISSEVPQNLSASRPQDRQFILSSKKLLLSDSGFYLCAWSVGSEQFFGPGTRLTVL.

J is TRBJ1-5 and V is TRBV10-2, with 9 bases lining up with TRBD1. V was clipped by 6 bases and J by 7 bases; unmatched bases: 7. Germline CDR1 is WSHSY and CDR2 is SAAADI. This CDR3 comprises 14 residues. CDR3 nucleotides: TGCGCCAGCAGGGACAGGGGCCCAAGGCAGCCCCAGCATTTT. It is translated as CASRDRGPRQPQHF.

V usage is TRBV5-1 and J usage is TRBJ2-3; the D gene is possibly TRBD1 (5 bases). V was cut by 0 bases and J by 0 bases, with 23 bases left in between. Germline CDR1 and CDR2: SGHRS and YFSETQ. This CDR3 comprises 20 residues. CDR3: CASSLEGRATPASSTDTQYF. The CDR3 nucleotides read TGCGCCAGCAGCTTGGAAGGCAGGGCCACCCCTGCCTCTAGCACAGATACGCAGTATTTT. Full variable domain (remainder filled in from reference TRBV5-1 and TRBJ2-3): KAGVTQTPRYLIKTRGQQVTLSCSPISGHRSVSWYQQTPGQGLQFLFEYFSETQRNKGNFPGRFSGRQFSNSRSEMNVSTLELGDSALYLCASSLEGRATPASSTDTQYFGPGTRLTVL.

The chain employs TRBV19 and TRBJ1-4; D remains ambiguous. The CDR3 has 14 residues. V was cut by 6 bases and J by 0 bases, with 8 bases left in between. Germline V gene sequence: CDR1 LNHDA, CDR2 SQIVND (reference sequence). The CDR3 DNA sequence: TGTGCCAGTAGGGTTGACACAACTAATGAAAAACTGTTTTTT. Protein: CASRVDTTNEKLFF.

In its sample, this clone was seen once. The rearrangement links TRBV2 to TRBJ1-6; 9 bases line up with TRBD1. The V gene end was trimmed by 2 bases and the J gene end by 9 bases; junction bases not matched to a gene: 17. The germline V gene encodes CDR1 SNHLY and CDR2 FYNNEI. The CDR3 contains 19 residues. CDR3 sequence (DNA): TGTGCCAGCAGTGAACGAACGGGGGACAGGGCGGAAGGTGGTTCACCCCTCCACTTT. It translates to CASSERTGDRAEGGSPLHF.

This clone has more than one count but fewer than ten. The gene calls are TRBV19 and TRBJ1-1; D unclear. Trimming took off 3 bases at V and 2 bases at J, with 10 bases between the two ends. The CDR3 length is 14 residues. CDR1 is LNHDA, CDR2 SQIVND, per germline (reference sequence). The CDR3 spells CASSIWAENTEAFF. CDR3 DNA sequence: TGTGCCAGTAGTATTTGGGCAGAAAACACTGAAGCTTTCTTT.

This chain connects TRBV30 to TRBJ2-3; TRBD2 is a possible D gene (5 bases). Germline values: CDR1 GTSNPN, CDR2 SVGIG (reference sequence). The CDR3 runs to 14 residues. The V and J ends lost 1 base and 0 bases respectively, with 8 bases between them. The CDR3 DNA reads TGTGCCTGGAGTGACCGGGGAAGCACAGATACGCAGTATTTT. Amino acid sequence: CAWSDRGSTDTQYF.

V usage is TRBV5-5 and J usage is TRBJ2-5, with D possibly TRBD2 on 5 matching bases. Germline assignment: CDR1 SGHKS and CDR2 YYEKEE (reference sequence). This CDR3 comprises 12 residues. Trimming shortened V by 3 bases and J by 4 bases, and 7 bases separated the two germline ends. CDR3 DNA: TGTGCCAGCAGCTCAGAGGGAGAGACCCAGTACTTC. Protein product: CASSSEGETQYF.

The genes are TRBV5-1 and TRBJ2-7; D gene uncertain. The CDR3 runs 14 residues. Looked up from germline, CDR1 is SGHRS and CDR2 is YFSETQ. V was pared by 0 bases and J by 0 bases, with 7 bases between. The CDR3 region has the DNA TGCGCCAGCAGCTTGGAGCAGGCCTCCTACGAGCAGTACTTC. Residues: CASSLEQASYEQYF.